The 32 T cell receptor beta chains in this list originate from one sample, sequenced in a study of regulatory T cells in long-lasting Graves disease. The time point was: persistent/refractory GD, antithyroid drugs over 5 years with positive TRAb. After RNA was extracted from PBMCs, the TCR library was made from it. The TCR beta library used iRepertoire HTBI primers with Arm-PCR amplification of CDR3. TCRdb itself ran the multiplex PCR reads through MiXCR, one entry per CDR3 protein. The table records hundreds of thousands of distinct CDR3 sequences, about 20% of them present only once. Material: peripheral blood mononuclear cells (PBMCs), obtained when the disease was refractory, from a patient treated with antithyroid drugs. These receptor sequences come from a female donor with Graves disease.

The chain is built from TRBV11-2 and TRBJ2-4, with D hard to call. Per germline, CDR1 SGHAT and CDR2 FQNNGV. V lost 0 bases and J lost 1, with 19 bases in between. The CDR3 loop spans 19 amino acids. The CDR3 protein is CASSLDPGIWSTAKNIQYF. The CDR3 bases are TGTGCCAGCAGCTTAGATCCGGGTATATGGTCGACGGCCAAAAACATTCAGTACTTC.

This clonotype was seen a few times. V is TRBV28 and J is TRBJ1-1, with D possibly being TRBD1 (5 bases). The CDR3 length is 16 residues. Germline CDR1 and CDR2: MDHEN and SYDVKM. V lost 8 bases, J lost 2 bases, and 21 bases lay in between. The CDR3 reads CASPGRPSGENTEAFF. The DNA for the CDR3 is TGTGCCAGCCCAGGGAGGCCGAGTGGGGAAAACACTGAAGCTTTCTTT.

This clonotype was recorded at least ten times. The chain joins TRBV5-1 to TRBJ1-5; 7 bases are shared with TRBD1. V shed 3 bases and J 5 bases; nucleotides not matched to a gene: 8. Germline lookup yields CDR1 SGHRS and CDR2 YFSETQ. The CDR3 spans 15 residues. The CDR3 nucleotides read TGCGCCAGCAGCTGGTCCGGGACAGATTATCAGCCCCAGCATTTT. Amino acids: CASSWSGTDYQPQHF.

The chain is built from TRBV19 and TRBJ2-4; D uncertain. CDR1 is LNHDA and CDR2 is SQIVND in the germline V gene (reference sequence). This CDR3 has 15 amino acids. The V and J ends lost 5 bases and 1 base respectively, with 12 bases between them. CDR3 protein: CASSPGLFAKNIQYF. The CDR3, as DNA: TGTGCCAGTAGTCCTGGATTATTTGCCAAAAACATTCAGTACTTC.

The chain recombines TRBV30 with TRBJ1-1; the D gene is possibly TRBD1 (5 bases). Per germline, CDR1 GTSNPN and CDR2 SVGIG (reference sequence). V dropped 0 bases and J dropped 4 bases, with 12 bases sitting between them. CDR3 size: 14 residues. The CDR3 loop is CAWSVRRGGTEAFF. The CDR3 nucleotides are TGTGCCTGGAGTGTACGACGGGGGGGCACTGAAGCTTTCTTT.

In this sample, this clonotype turned up a few times. This CDR3 reads CATSDQTGGEQYF. In DNA, the CDR3 is TGTGCCACCAGTGACCAGACAGGGGGCGAGCAGTACTTC. The chain has TRBV24-1 and TRBJ2-7; 9 positions match TRBD1. CDR1 KGHDR and CDR2 SFDVKD come from the germline V gene. With V trimmed by 4 bases and J by 6 bases, 3 bases remained unmatched. The length of the CDR3 is 13 residues.

On this clonotype itself: The missing conserved phenylalanine or tryptophan at the end of this CDR3 makes a read error likely. The CDR3 reads CSVESWQGRYEQYL. The CDR3 DNA reads as TGCAGCGTTGAAAGTTGGCAGGGGAGGTACGAGCAGTACCTC. This sequence joins TRBV29-1 and TRBJ2-7; D possibly uses TRBD1 or TRBD2 (6 bases each). The ends were cut back, 2 bases at V and 4 bases at J, with 15 bases in the middle. The CDR3 covers 14 residues. Germline assignment: CDR1 SQVTM and CDR2 ANQGSEA.

This clonotype has a handful of counts. V usage is TRBV2 and J usage is TRBJ2-5; a weak D match, TRBD1 (6 bases). CDR1 is SNHLY, CDR2 FYNNEI, per germline. The CDR3 covers 12 residues. V was shortened by 8 bases and J by 3 bases, with 10 bases between the two germline ends. The CDR3 bases are TGTGCCAGCTGGTACAGGGAAGAGACCCAGTACTTC. Residues: CASWYREETQYF.

To note about this clonotype: One end of the junction does not line up with germline, which may come from a read error. V gene TRBV7-9 combines with J gene TRBJ1-1; D remains ambiguous. The CDR3 has 13 amino acids. Germline V gene data show CDR1 as SEHNR and CDR2 as FQNEAQ (reference sequence). The CDR3 DNA follows: TGTGTCAGCAGCTTATTAGGATACCCGGAAGCTTTCTTT. Amino acid sequence: CVSSLLGYPEAFF.

V is TRBV7-9 and J is TRBJ1-2; maybe TRBD1 (6 bases). The CDR3 extends over 13 amino acids. Trimming pared 6 bases from V and 6 bases from J, leaving 14 bases between. Germline V lookup: CDR1 SEHNR, CDR2 FQNEAQ (reference sequence). CDR3 region: CASRGPRGNGYTF. The CDR3 DNA follows: TGTGCCAGCAGGGGACCGAGGGGGAATGGCTACACCTTC.

J is TRBJ1-1 and V is TRBV7-9; D perhaps matches TRBD1 (6 bases). Deletions cut 4 bases from V and 7 bases from J, with 16 bases between. The CDR3 totals 14 residues. Germline V gene sequence: CDR1 SEHNR, CDR2 FQNEAQ (reference sequence). Here the CDR3 DNA reads TGTGCCAGCAGCTCTTCACGAGGGGGAGGTGAAGCTTTCTTT. It encodes CASSSSRGGGEAFF.

The chain employs TRBV7-2 and TRBJ1-3; D possibly corresponds to TRBD1 (6 bases). V was clipped by 5 bases and J by 0 bases, with 14 bases between them. The germline CDR1 and CDR2 sequences are SGHTA and FQGNSA. This CDR3 comprises 16 residues. CDR3 amino acids: CASSPSGTYSGNTIYF. In DNA form, the CDR3 reads TGTGCCAGCAGCCCCTCTGGGACATACTCTGGAAACACCATATATTTT.

The genes are TRBV6-1 and TRBJ1-1; no clear D gene. The length of the CDR3 is 13 residues. Per the germline V gene, CDR1 is MNHNS and CDR2 is SASEGT. V was pared by 6 bases and J by 0 bases, with 8 bases between. CDR3 sequence (DNA): TGTGCCAGCAGGGTCTCGATGAACACTGAAGCTTTCTTT. It codes for CASRVSMNTEAFF.

This clonotype was seen repeatedly, ten times or more. The V gene is TRBV20-1, the J gene TRBJ1-2; weak D call: TRBD1 (6 bases). CDR1 DFQATT and CDR2 SNEGSKA come from the germline V gene (reference sequence). CDR3 size: 14 residues. V lost 1 base, J lost 5 bases, and 14 bases lay in between. The CDR3 loop is CSARGGGAEYGYTF. The CDR3 DNA sequence: TGCAGTGCTAGAGGGGGGGGCGCTGAGTATGGCTACACCTTC.

The table lists this clonotype with many counts. The rearrangement uses TRBV11-2 and TRBJ2-7, with TRBD1 matching over 9 bases. V trimming: 4 bases; J trimming: 5 bases; junction bases outside the gene matches: 6. Germline CDR1 SGHAT, CDR2 FQNNGV. CDR3 length equals 14 residues. In nucleotides, the CDR3 is TGTGCCAGCAGCTCCTTCGGGACAGGGAACGAGCAGTACTTC. Its translation is CASSSFGTGNEQYF.

V is TRBV7-3 and J is TRBJ1-6; D is ambiguous. Germline lookup yields CDR1 SGHTA and CDR2 FQGTGA. This CDR3 spans 16 amino acids. V was pared by 5 bases and J by 2 bases, with 13 bases between. CDR3 DNA: TGTGCCAGCAGCGCCTCATCTCGCCCCTATAATTCACCCCTCCACTTT. Amino acids: CASSASSRPYNSPLHF.

The CDR3 nucleotides are TGTGCCAGCAGCTATCGGCGGGCGGACCCACAAGAGACCCAGTACTTC. The encoded protein is CASSYRRADPQETQYF. This chain links TRBV7-9 with TRBJ2-5; weak D call: TRBD2 (5 bases). V was shortened by 4 bases and J by 2 bases, with 17 bases between the two germline ends. This CDR3 region has 16 residues. Germline CDR1 reads SEHNR; CDR2 reads FQNEAQ (reference sequence).

In this sample, this clonotype turned up many times. V gene TRBV3-1 combines with J gene TRBJ2-7; D gene ambiguous. Looked up from germline, CDR1 is LGHDT and CDR2 is YNNKEL (reference sequence). V lost 0 bases and J lost 3, with 9 bases in between. The length of the CDR3 is 14 residues. The CDR3 bases are TGTGCCAGCAGCCAAGACATGGGATTCTACGAGCAGTACTTC. It codes for CASSQDMGFYEQYF.

The V gene is TRBV5-1, the J gene TRBJ1-2, with D unresolved. The CDR3 sequence is 14 residues long. Trimming cost V 1 base and J 0 bases, with 7 bases left between them. From germline, CDR1 is SGHRS and CDR2 YFSETQ. The DNA for the CDR3 is TGCGCCAGCAGCTTGCTTGAGACTAACTATGGCTACACCTTC. Protein sequence: CASSLLETNYGYTF.

A single count supports this clonotype. The chain employs TRBV9 and TRBJ1-4, with 8 bases fitting TRBD1. The CDR3 contains 15 residues. J gave up 3 bases and V 3 bases, and 4 bases lay outside the gene matches. Germline CDR1 reads SGDLS; CDR2 reads YYNGEE. CDR3 sequence (DNA): TGTGCCAGCAGCGACAGGGGGAGACCTAATGAAAAACTGTTTTTT. Residues: CASSDRGRPNEKLFF.

This clonotype was observed many times. This chain connects TRBV6-1 to TRBJ1-2, with a tentative D call TRBD1 (5 bases). Deletions cut 6 bases from V and 3 bases from J, with 20 bases between. Germline V gene data show CDR1 as MNHNS and CDR2 as SASEGT. The CDR3 sequence is 16 residues long. The CDR3 DNA reads TGTGCCAGCAGCTTAGCGGTCCGGGGCGGGGACTATGGCTACACCTTC. It specifies CASSLAVRGGDYGYTF.

A few counts support this clonotype. The chain uses TRBV12-3 or TRBV12-4 and TRBJ2-1; TRBD1 aligns across 8 bases. V dropped 6 bases and J dropped 2; count of bases not matched to a gene: 6. The CDR3 has 15 amino acids. CDR3 sequence (DNA): TGTGCCAGCAGGCGAGGACAGGGAACCTACAATGAGCAGTTCTTC. It translates to CASRRGQGTYNEQFF.

This clonotype was seen a few times. The chain recombines TRBV30 with TRBJ1-6; TRBD1 agrees at 9 bases. V shed 4 bases and J 4 bases; nucleotides not matched to a gene: 2. Looked up from germline, CDR1 is GTSNPN and CDR2 is SVGIG (reference sequence). The CDR3 runs to 14 residues. CDR3 loop: CAWMTGGYNSPLHF. The CDR3 DNA sequence: TGTGCCTGGATGACAGGGGGTTATAATTCACCCCTCCACTTT.

This clonotype was detected a few times. The chain employs TRBV10-3 and TRBJ1-5; no definite D call. The CDR3 sequence is 13 residues long. Trimming took 6 bases from V and 9 from J, leaving 15 bases between them. Germline V gives CDR1 ENHRY, CDR2 SYGVKD. CDR3 amino acids: CAIRREPGVPQHF. DNA for the CDR3: TGTGCCATCAGGCGGGAGCCCGGGGTGCCCCAGCATTTT.

In its sample, this clonotype was seen a few times. This chain connects TRBV6-2 or TRBV6-3 to TRBJ1-4; a weak D match, TRBD1 (6 bases). Trimming removed 7 bases at V and 7 bases at J, with 19 bases between. This CDR3 spans 15 amino acids. The germline V gene encodes CDR1 MNHEY and CDR2 SVGEGT. The CDR3 protein is CASTGVPLGGEKLFF. The CDR3 DNA reads TGTGCCAGCACCGGGGTCCCCCTAGGGGGTGAAAAACTGTTTTTT.

This chain links TRBV19 with TRBJ1-5; tentative D call: TRBD1 (6 bases). Trimming removed 4 bases at V and 0 bases at J, with 10 bases between. The CDR3 spans 15 residues. Looked up from germline, CDR1 is LNHDA and CDR2 is SQIVND (reference sequence). CDR3 nucleotides: TGTGCCAGTAGTAGAAGCAGGGGTAGCAATCAGCCCCAGCATTTT. Protein product: CASSRSRGSNQPQHF.

The table lists this clonotype with a few counts. The chain joins TRBV6-9 to TRBJ1-1, with a weak D call TRBD1 (5 bases). V gave up 3 bases and J gave up 7 bases, with 21 bases separating them. Germline V gene sequence: CDR1 MNHGY, CDR2 SVAAGI. The length of the CDR3 is 16 residues. CDR3 sequence: CASSYDRGKIRDEAFF. CDR3 nucleotides: TGTGCCAGCAGTTACGATCGGGGAAAGATCAGGGATGAAGCTTTCTTT.

V is TRBV18 and J is TRBJ2-5; 9 bases match TRBD1. V shed 3 bases, J shed 1 base, and the junction held 0 bases outside the gene matches. The CDR3 has 14 residues. Germline-derived CDR1 and CDR2 are KGHSH and LQKENI. CDR3 in DNA: TGTGCCAGCTCACCGACAGGGGGCCAAGAGACCCAGTACTTC. The encoded protein is CASSPTGGQETQYF. The entire variable domain, with the rest obtained from reference TRBV18 and TRBJ2-5, is as follows: NAGVMQNPRHLVRRRGQEARLRCSPMKGHSHVYWYRQLPEEGLKFMVYLQKENIIDESGMPKERFSAEFPKEGPSILRIQQVVRGDSAAYFCASSPTGGQETQYFGPGTRLLVL.

A note on this clonotype: With a much larger clone just one base away, this may be a read error. The chain links TRBV2 to TRBJ1-4, with D possibly being TRBD1 (5 bases). The CDR3 extends over 14 amino acids. Trimming pared 5 bases from V and 8 bases from J, leaving 15 bases between. The V gene's germline CDR1 is SNHLY and CDR2 FYNNEI. The CDR3 bases are TGTGCCAGCAGTAAGGGTAGGGGCGAAGAAAAACTGTTTTTT. Residues: CASSKGRGEEKLFF. The variable domain in full, with the rest retrieved from reference TRBV2 and TRBJ1-4, is EPEVTQTPSHQVTQMGQEVILRCVPISNHLYFYWYRQILGQKVEFLVSFYNNEISEKSEIFDDQFSVERPDGSNFTLKIRSTKLEDSAMYFCASSKGRGEEKLFFGSGTQLSVL.

This clonotype was seen many times. The chain joins TRBV7-9 to TRBJ1-1, with D unclear. Trimming shortened V by 5 bases and J by 3 bases, and 7 bases separated the two germline ends. This CDR3 spans 12 amino acids. Germline assignment: CDR1 SEHNR and CDR2 FQNEAQ (reference sequence). Written as DNA, the CDR3 is TGTGCCAGCAGCGAATCAGACACTGAAGCTTTCTTT. Protein product: CASSESDTEAFF. Based on the CDR3 plus reference TRBV7-9 and TRBJ1-1, the full variable domain is DTGVSQNPRHKITKRGQNVTFRCDPISEHNRLYWYRQTLGQGPEFLTYFQNEAQLEKSRLLSDRFSAERPKGSFSTLEIQRTEQGDSAMYLCASSESDTEAFFGQGTRLTVV.

The rearrangement uses TRBV3-1 and TRBJ2-5; 9 bases are a match to TRBD2. V dropped 3 bases and J dropped 5; count of bases not matched to a gene: 7. This CDR3 contains 15 residues. CDR1 LGHDT and CDR2 YNNKEL come from the germline V gene (reference sequence). In DNA, the CDR3 is TGTGCCAGCAGCCATCCGGCGGGGGGGGGGGAGACCCAGTACTTC. It specifies CASSHPAGGGETQYF.

Of note for this clonotype: A much larger clone lies a single base off, so this may be a read error. No conserved phenylalanine or tryptophan ends this CDR3, so it is likely a read error. This chain uses TRBV28 with TRBJ2-7, with TRBD1 matching 8 bases. The ends lost 7 bases at V and 3 bases at J; junction bases unmatched: 14. The CDR3 sequence is 16 residues long. Germline V CDR1 and CDR2: MDHEN, SYDVKM. CDR3 nucleotide sequence: TGTGCCAGCAATGGGGACAGGAAGGAGGGATTCTACGAGCAGTACTCC. Protein product: CASNGDRKEGFYEQYS.